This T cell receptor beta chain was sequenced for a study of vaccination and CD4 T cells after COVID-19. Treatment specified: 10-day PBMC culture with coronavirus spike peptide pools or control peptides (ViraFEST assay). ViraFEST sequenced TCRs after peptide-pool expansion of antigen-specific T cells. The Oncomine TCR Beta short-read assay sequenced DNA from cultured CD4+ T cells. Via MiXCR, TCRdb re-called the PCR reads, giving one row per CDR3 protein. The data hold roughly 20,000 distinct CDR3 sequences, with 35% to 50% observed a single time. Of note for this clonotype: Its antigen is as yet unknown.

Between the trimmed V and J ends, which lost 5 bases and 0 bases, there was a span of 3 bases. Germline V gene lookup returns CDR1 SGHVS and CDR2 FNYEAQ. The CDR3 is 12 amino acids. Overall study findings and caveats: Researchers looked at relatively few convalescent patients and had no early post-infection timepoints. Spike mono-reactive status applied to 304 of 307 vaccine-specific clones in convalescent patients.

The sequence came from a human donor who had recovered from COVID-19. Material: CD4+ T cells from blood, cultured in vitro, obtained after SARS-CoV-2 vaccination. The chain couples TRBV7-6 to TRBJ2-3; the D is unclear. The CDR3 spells CASSLSTDTQYF. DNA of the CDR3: TGTGCCAGCAGCCTAAGCACAGATACGCAGTATTTT.